The TCR beta chain under discussion was sequenced for a study of a mutant IDH1 vaccine in newly diagnosed glioma. Study background: Vaccination started 4-6 weeks after radiotherapy alone, or with temozolomide cycles. Those enrolled had earlier been treated with radiotherapy, temozolomide, or both, mostly both. General study findings and limits: Changes to the top peripheral T cell clonotypes appeared unrelated to pseudoprogression.

Specified time point: week 35, safety follow-up. Alongside topical imiquimod, each dose of vaccine comprised 300 ug of mutant IDH1 20-mer peptide. TCRdb keeps only in-frame clones here, not all; method: immunoSEQ multiplex PCR. Of 68,000 or so clones listed, 84% were seen once; the top ten hold about 12%. In regard to this clone: What it recognizes is unknown.

This CDR3 contains 12 residues. Germline CDR1 is MNHNY and CDR2 is SVGAGI (reference sequence). V lost 4 bases, J lost 8 bases, and 8 bases lay in between. This sequence joins TRBV6-6 and TRBJ1-4, with D possibly being TRBD1 (6 bases). The sample here was PBMCs, taken from a glioma patient whose treatment included an IDH1 peptide vaccine. This clonotype was sampled from a man aged 18 to 30 with glioma. DNA of the CDR3: TGTGCCAGCAGTTCCAGGGGAGAAAAACTGTTTTTT. As protein: CASSSRGEKLFF.